The T cell receptor (beta chain) under discussion was sequenced for a study of shared clonotypes between healthy human individuals. Turning to the study itself: Serving as donors were two women and a few men, whose ages spanned 18 to 49. Each donor contributed plates that comprised three CD4 naive, three CD4 memory, two CD8 naive and one CD8 memory.

Researchers divided each subset's genomic DNA evenly across several immunoSEQ plates. Assay used: immunoSEQ multiplex PCR; TCRdb lists only in-frame clones, some missing. The sample yields some 2,000,000 clones, approximately 94% seen once. A CD45RA-negative memory subset and a CD45RA+ naive subset were separated from the CD4+ cells. Germline loops: CDR1 SGHDT, CDR2 YYEEEE. This CDR3 is built from 16 residues. Trimming left V 4 bases short and J 0 bases short, with 16 bases between. The V gene is TRBV5-6, the J gene TRBJ1-1, with a tentative D call TRBD1 (5 bases). This receptor was taken from a man younger than 30 in good health. The sequenced sample consisted of naive CD4+ T cells sorted from blood. Subset indicated: CD45RA+ positively selected. For the CDR3, the DNA is TGTGCCAGCAGCCTTCTCCGGGGGAACGTGAACACTGAAGCTTTCTTT. Translating it yields CASSLLRGNVNTEAFF.